The 28 T cell receptor beta chains in this list originate from one sample, sequenced in a study of cytomegalovirus exposure and HLA in healthy donors. With 60 Vbeta and 13 Jbeta primers, the PCR was carried out. Assay: immunoSEQ multiplex PCR; the TCRdb copy retains only in-frame clones and omits some. The sample records 130,000 or so clones, roughly 66% being singletons. The sequencing sample was made of PBMCs. These receptors were obtained from a woman aged 55-70 years in good health and CMV-seronegative.

This chain joins TRBV14 and TRBJ2-5; 7 bases match TRBD2. CDR1 is SGHDN, CDR2 FVKESK, per germline. V was clipped by 1 base and J by 5 bases; unmatched bases: 13. The CDR3 consists of 17 residues. The CDR3 nucleotides are TGTGCCAGCAGCCAAGGGGAGGTTGGGGGGGGTTGGGAGACCCAGTACTTC. Amino acid sequence: CASSQGEVGGGWETQYF. Full variable domain (rest looked up from reference TRBV14 and TRBJ2-5): EAGVTQFPSHSVIEKGQTVTLRCDPISGHDNLYWYRRVMGKEIKFLLHFVKESKQDESGMPNNRFLAERTGGTYSTLKVQPAELEDSGVYFCASSQGEVGGGWETQYFGPGTRLLVL.

This clone appeared a few times. The chain couples TRBV18 to TRBJ1-4; D is unresolved. The V and J ends lost 0 bases and 7 bases respectively, with 12 bases between them. The CDR3 covers 15 residues. The germline V gene has CDR1 KGHSH and CDR2 LQKENI. The CDR3 here is CASSPPVTFGEKLFF. In DNA form, the CDR3 reads TGTGCCAGCTCACCACCTGTCACCTTCGGTGAAAAACTGTTTTTT. The full variable domain, with the rest looked up from reference TRBV18 and TRBJ1-4, is NAGVMQNPRHLVRRRGQEARLRCSPMKGHSHVYWYRQLPEEGLKFMVYLQKENIIDESGMPKERFSAEFPKEGPSILRIQQVVRGDSAAYFCASSPPVTFGEKLFFGSGTQLSVL.

The J gene is TRBJ2-1, the V gene TRBV7-2, with a possible D match to TRBD1 (5 bases). CDR1 and CDR2 from the germline V gene are SGHTA and FQGNSA. Trimming pared 2 bases from V and 5 bases from J, leaving 7 bases between. This CDR3 is 13 amino acids long. The CDR3 is CASSLPTDNEQFF. CDR3 nucleotides: TGTGCCAGCAGCTTACCGACAGACAATGAGCAGTTCTTC. Looking up the rest from reference TRBV7-2 and TRBJ2-1 gives the full variable domain: GAGVSQSPSNKVTEKGKDVELRCDPISGHTALYWYRQSLGQGLEFLIYFQGNSAPDKSGLPSDRFSAERTGGSVSTLTIQRTQQEDSAVYLCASSLPTDNEQFFGPGTRLTVL.

This chain joins TRBV9 and TRBJ2-2; 11 bases are shared with TRBD2. V shed 0 bases and J 5 bases; nucleotides not matched to a gene: 9. This CDR3 is 18 amino acids long. Germline assignment: CDR1 SGDLS and CDR2 YYNGEE. CDR3 in amino acids: CASSVETSGVSGTGELFF. In DNA, the CDR3 is TGTGCCAGCAGCGTAGAGACTAGCGGGGTCTCTGGGACCGGGGAGCTGTTTTTT.

This clone was recorded a few times. The chain employs TRBV7-6 and TRBJ2-3; 7 bases are a match to TRBD1. Looked up from germline, CDR1 is SGHVS and CDR2 is FNYEAQ. The CDR3 is made up of 17 amino acids. With 2 bases clipped from V and 3 bases from J, the junction kept 11 bases outside the gene matches. CDR3 region: CASSLTEWQGVTDTQYF. The DNA of the CDR3 is TGTGCCAGCAGCTTAACCGAATGGCAGGGGGTGACAGATACGCAGTATTTT. The complete variable domain, with remaining parts taken from reference TRBV7-6 and TRBJ2-3, reads GAGVSQSPRYKVTKRGQDVALRCDPISGHVSLYWYRQALGQGPEFLTYFNYEAQQDKSGLPNDRFSAERPEGSISTLTIQRTEQRDSAMYRCASSLTEWQGVTDTQYFGPGTRLTVL.

The CDR3 loop reads CASGTSGSSFDTQYF. In DNA, the CDR3 is TGTGCCAGCGGGACTAGCGGGAGTTCTTTTGATACGCAGTATTTT. This chain connects TRBV6-5 to TRBJ2-3; 14 bases agree with TRBD2. Germline CDR1 reads MNHEY; CDR2 reads SVGAGI. This CDR3 is 15 amino acids long. The V and J ends lost 8 bases and 6 bases, in that order; junction bases with no gene match: 7.

This clone was observed a handful of times. The chain is built from TRBV19 and TRBJ2-1; D is perhaps TRBD1 (6 bases). The CDR3 consists of 15 residues. Germline-derived CDR1 and CDR2 are LNHDA and SQIVND (reference sequence). V gave up 7 bases and J gave up 2 bases, with 15 bases separating them. CDR3 loop: CASTPTGIPYNEQFF. The CDR3 DNA reads as TGTGCCAGTACCCCCACAGGGATTCCCTACAATGAGCAGTTCTTC. Looking up the rest from reference TRBV19 and TRBJ2-1 gives the full variable domain: DGGITQSPKYLFRKEGQNVTLSCEQNLNHDAMYWYRQDPGQGLRLIYYSQIVNDFQKGDIAEGYSVSREKKESFPLTVTSAQKNPTAFYLCASTPTGIPYNEQFFGPGTRLTVL.

V is TRBV19 and J is TRBJ2-3; perhaps TRBD2 as D (5 bases). V dropped 2 bases and J dropped 1 base, with 10 bases sitting between them. This CDR3 spans 15 amino acids. Germline lookup yields CDR1 LNHDA and CDR2 SQIVND (reference sequence). The CDR3: CASSIMGSGTDTQYF. As DNA, the CDR3 is TGTGCCAGTAGTATAATGGGGAGCGGCACAGATACGCAGTATTTT.

Only a few counts were recorded for this clone. V and J are TRBV5-1 and TRBJ2-3; D remains ambiguous. CDR3 length: 15 amino acids. The V end lost 1 base, the J end lost 0 bases, and 9 bases lay between the germline ends. Germline CDR1 reads SGHRS; CDR2 reads YFSETQ. The CDR3 loop reads CASSLPTGSTDTQYF. The CDR3 nucleotides read TGCGCCAGCAGCTTGCCTACCGGGAGCACAGATACGCAGTATTTT.

The rearrangement uses TRBV2 and TRBJ2-5, with 8 bases matching TRBD2. V was pared by 6 bases and J by 5 bases, with 11 bases of the junction left unmatched. From germline, CDR1 is SNHLY and CDR2 FYNNEI. This CDR3 has 15 amino acids. CDR3 DNA sequence: TGTGCCAGCAGCCTGGACGGGGGGGCCGGGGAGACCCAGTACTTC. This translates into CASSLDGGAGETQYF.

The chain carries TRBV10-3 and TRBJ2-1, with 8 bases lining up with TRBD2. The CDR3 totals 15 residues. After removal of 2 bases from V and 4 bases from J, the junction contained 4 bases not matched to a gene. The germline V gene has CDR1 ENHRY and CDR2 SYGVKD. The DNA of the CDR3 is TGTGCCATCAGTGAGCAGTTAGCGGGGTACAATGAGCAGTTCTTC. Translation: CAISEQLAGYNEQFF.

The chain is built from TRBV6-6 and TRBJ2-7; perhaps TRBD1 as D (5 bases). The CDR3 is made up of 11 amino acids. With 6 bases removed from V and 6 bases from J, the gap between germline ends came to 9 bases. Per the germline V gene, CDR1 is MNHNY and CDR2 is SVGAGI (reference sequence). The CDR3 is CASSQGSEQYF. CDR3 DNA: TGTGCCAGCAGCCAGGGAAGCGAGCAGTACTTC.

J is TRBJ2-7 and V is TRBV6-1; TRBD2 matches at 10 bases. The V gene's germline CDR1 is MNHNS and CDR2 SASEGT. The CDR3 consists of 14 residues. J gave up 5 bases and V 10 bases, and 11 bases lay outside the gene matches. Here the CDR3 reads CATLLSGGADEQYF. CDR3 sequence (DNA): TGTGCCACCCTTCTCAGCGGGGGGGCCGACGAGCAGTACTTC.

This clone showed up just a few times. The V call is TRBV5-5, the J call TRBJ1-3; 7 positions agree with TRBD1. J lost 0 bases, V lost 6 bases, and 9 bases had no gene match. Germline values: CDR1 SGHKS, CDR2 YYEKEE (reference sequence). This CDR3 has 16 residues. The CDR3 DNA reads TGTGCCAGCAACCTACAGGGGATGGTCTCTGGAAACACCATATATTTT. Translated, it gives CASNLQGMVSGNTIYF. The whole variable domain, filled in from reference TRBV5-5 and TRBJ1-3, reads DAGVTQSPTHLIKTRGQQVTLRCSPISGHKSVSWYQQVLGQGPQFIFQYYEKEERGRGNFPDRFSARQFPNYSSELNVNALLLGDSALYLCASNLQGMVSGNTIYFGEGSWLTVV.

The J gene is TRBJ1-1, the V gene TRBV19, with D perhaps matching TRBD1 (5 bases). The germline V and J ends were trimmed by 7 bases and 11 bases, with 26 bases remaining between them. The CDR3 length is 15 residues. Germline lookup yields CDR1 LNHDA and CDR2 SQIVND (reference sequence). The CDR3 region has the DNA TGTGCCAGTACTGGGCGGGGCCAGGGAAATTTGTGGGCTTTCTTT. Translated, it gives CASTGRGQGNLWAFF.

The chain links TRBV6-1 to TRBJ2-7; D is perhaps TRBD2 (6 bases). Trimming cost V 3 bases and J 5 bases, with 11 bases left between them. Germline V lookup: CDR1 MNHNS, CDR2 SASEGT. This CDR3 comprises 13 residues. For the CDR3, the DNA is TGTGCCAGCAGTGACAGGGCGGGAAACGAGCAGTACTTC. As protein: CASSDRAGNEQYF.

V usage is TRBV5-1 and J usage is TRBJ2-7, with 8 positions matching TRBD1. Germline V lookup: CDR1 SGHRS, CDR2 YFSETQ. This CDR3 spans 13 amino acids. V shed 0 bases, J shed 6 bases, and the junction held 2 bases outside the gene matches. CDR3 sequence (DNA): TGCGCCAGCAGCTTGGGACAGGGGCCCGAGCAGTACTTC. It codes for CASSLGQGPEQYF.

The chain employs TRBV6-1 and TRBJ1-5; 7 bases agree with TRBD1. Per the germline V gene, CDR1 is MNHNS and CDR2 is SASEGT. Unmatched junction bases numbered 9, after V lost 2 bases and J lost 5 bases. This CDR3 is built from 16 residues. CDR3 DNA: TGTGCCAGCAGTGAACAGGTGAGGGGGCTAGATCAGCCCCAGCATTTT. Its protein is CASSEQVRGLDQPQHF.

The chain joins TRBV7-9 to TRBJ2-1; D uncertain. Germline V CDR1 and CDR2: SEHNR, FQNEAQ (reference sequence). Trimming pared 8 bases from V and 0 bases from J, leaving 14 bases between. CDR3 length: 15 amino acids. The chain's CDR3 is CASVYSGLSYNEQFF. DNA of the CDR3: TGTGCCAGCGTCTACAGTGGCCTCTCCTACAATGAGCAGTTCTTC.

The chain joins TRBV28 to TRBJ1-3, with 7 bases identical to TRBD1. The germline V gene has CDR1 MDHEN and CDR2 SYDVKM. The CDR3 sequence is 13 residues long. After removal of 5 bases from V and 4 bases from J, the junction contained 2 bases not matched to a gene. CDR3 protein: CASSQGGGNTIYF. The CDR3 nucleotides read TGTGCCAGCAGTCAGGGGGGAGGAAACACCATATATTTT.

The chain joins TRBV5-8 to TRBJ1-2; a possible D gene is TRBD1 (5 bases). The V end lost 2 bases, the J end lost 2 bases, and 10 bases lay between the germline ends. The CDR3 has 14 amino acids. Germline V gene data show CDR1 as SGHTS and CDR2 as YDEGEE. The CDR3 is CASSFPRVNYGYTF. In DNA form, the CDR3 reads TGTGCCAGCAGCTTCCCCAGGGTGAACTATGGCTACACCTTC.

J is TRBJ2-7 and V is TRBV5-4, with TRBD2 identical over 12 bases. After removal of 4 bases from V and 7 bases from J, the junction contained 6 bases not matched to a gene. Looked up from germline, CDR1 is SGHNT and CDR2 is YYREEE (reference sequence). CDR3 length: 14 amino acids. The CDR3 DNA reads TGTGCCAGCAGCCTAAGGACTAGCGGGAATGAGCAGTACTTC. It yields the protein CASSLRTSGNEQYF. The variable domain in full, with the rest retrieved from reference TRBV5-4 and TRBJ2-7, is ETGVTQSPTHLIKTRGQQVTLRCSSQSGHNTVSWYQQALGQGPQFIFQYYREEENGRGNFPPRFSGLQFPNYSSELNVNALELDDSALYLCASSLRTSGNEQYFGPGTRLTVT.

This clone came up a few times. The genes are TRBV7-2 and TRBJ2-1; D perhaps matches TRBD2 (6 bases). V was shortened by 1 base and J by 4 bases, with 8 bases between the two germline ends. The CDR3 extends over 14 amino acids. Germline lookup yields CDR1 SGHTA and CDR2 FQGNSA. The CDR3 region has the DNA TGTGCCAGCAGCTTAGTCGGGGGTTACAATGAGCAGTTCTTC. As protein: CASSLVGGYNEQFF.

The chain combines TRBV5-6 with TRBJ1-2; 12 bases line up with TRBD1. V lost 4 bases and J lost 4; bases outside the gene matches: 8. Germline CDR1 is SGHDT and CDR2 is YYEEEE. The length of the CDR3 is 16 residues. The CDR3 region has the DNA TGTGCCAGCAGCCCGATCGGGACAGGGGGCATCTATGGCTACACCTTC. Protein product: CASSPIGTGGIYGYTF.

V is TRBV6-1 and J is TRBJ1-2; perhaps TRBD1 as D (5 bases). There are 14 residues in the CDR3. Germline loops: CDR1 MNHNS, CDR2 SASEGT. The V gene lost 6 bases and the J gene lost 0 bases, with 11 bases spanning the gap. CDR3 protein: CASRLLQANYGYTF. The DNA of the CDR3 is TGTGCCAGCAGACTTTTACAGGCTAACTATGGCTACACCTTC.

There are a few counts of this clone. The genes are TRBV5-1 and TRBJ2-1; the match to TRBD2 covers 15 bases. The CDR3 totals 18 residues. The V gene end was trimmed by 4 bases and the J gene end by 2 bases; junction bases not matched to a gene: 7. From germline, CDR1 is SGHRS and CDR2 YFSETQ. The CDR3 DNA follows: TGCGCCAGCAGCCTCCGGACTAGCGGGAGGGCCGCCTACAATGAGCAGTTCTTC. This encodes CASSLRTSGRAAYNEQFF.

There are a few counts of this clone. The rearrangement uses TRBV28 and TRBJ2-7, with D perhaps TRBD1 (6 bases). The CDR3 consists of 15 residues. V shed 6 bases and J shed 0 bases, with 15 bases lying between them. Per the germline V gene, CDR1 is MDHEN and CDR2 is SYDVKM. The CDR3 loop reads CASSPNDRSSYEQYF. The CDR3 nucleotides read TGTGCCAGCAGCCCTAACGACAGGAGCTCCTACGAGCAGTACTTC.

The chain combines TRBV5-1 with TRBJ2-3; 9 bases match TRBD2. The CDR3 is made up of 16 amino acids. The germline V gene encodes CDR1 SGHRS and CDR2 YFSETQ. V lost 1 base and J lost 4; bases outside the gene matches: 7. The CDR3 DNA follows: TGCGCCAGCAGCTTGCCTAGCGGGGCGAGGGCAGATACGCAGTATTTT. Protein sequence: CASSLPSGARADTQYF. The full variable domain, with the rest looked up from reference TRBV5-1 and TRBJ2-3, is KAGVTQTPRYLIKTRGQQVTLSCSPISGHRSVSWYQQTPGQGLQFLFEYFSETQRNKGNFPGRFSGRQFSNSRSEMNVSTLELGDSALYLCASSLPSGARADTQYFGPGTRLTVL.